Described below is a single TCR beta chain sequence and its context. Antigen specificity is unknown. This entry comes from a study of T cell responses to AZD1222 COVID-19 vaccine. Germline-derived CDR1 and CDR2 are MNHEY and SMNVEV (reference sequence). With 5 bases clipped from V and 0 bases from J, the junction kept 7 bases outside the gene matches. This CDR3 region has 16 residues. Study-wide results and caveats: Repertoire samples came only from after the peak T cell response.

Using immunoSEQ multiplex PCR, the repertoire was profiled, and TCRdb retains in-frame clones only, with some absent. The sample has 150,000 or so clones, approximately 94% seen once; the top ten hold just over 5%. The source is an adult who received the AZD1222 COVID-19 vaccine. Sequenced material: peripheral blood, taken 28 days after the second AZD1222 dose. The gene calls are TRBV27 and TRBJ2-5; 9 nucleotides align to TRBD2. The CDR3 reads CASSPRLAEYQETQYF. The CDR3 DNA sequence: TGTGCCAGCAGTCCTAGACTAGCGGAGTACCAAGAGACCCAGTACTTC.